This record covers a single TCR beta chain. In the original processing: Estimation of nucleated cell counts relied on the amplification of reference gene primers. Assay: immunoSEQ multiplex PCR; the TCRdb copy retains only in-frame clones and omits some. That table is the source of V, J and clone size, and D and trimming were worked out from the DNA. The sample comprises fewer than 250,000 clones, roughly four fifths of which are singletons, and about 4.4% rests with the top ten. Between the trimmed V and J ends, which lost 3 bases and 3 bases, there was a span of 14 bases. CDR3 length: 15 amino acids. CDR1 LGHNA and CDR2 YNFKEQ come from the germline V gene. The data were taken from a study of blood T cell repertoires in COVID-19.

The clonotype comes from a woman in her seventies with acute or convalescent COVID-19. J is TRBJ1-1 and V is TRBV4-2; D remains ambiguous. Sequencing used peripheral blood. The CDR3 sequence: CASSQSGSPDTEAFF. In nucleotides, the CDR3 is TGTGCCAGCAGCCAGTCCGGGTCCCCGGACACTGAAGCTTTCTTT.